The present T cell receptor beta chain was sequenced within a study of blood T cell repertoires in COVID-19. Background on the study: The analysed material was cDNA or gDNA that came from T cells, B-cell-depleted T cells, or PBMCs.

The V gene's germline CDR1 is SGHTA and CDR2 FQGNSA. The CDR3 sequence is 17 residues long. V was clipped by 3 bases and J by 2 bases, with 20 bases between them. Authors' methods: From reference gene primer amplification, estimates of nucleated cell counts were derived. The method was immunoSEQ multiplex PCR; TCRdb's version includes in-frame clones alone and lacks a portion of them. The V and J calls and clone size come from that table; D and trimming were worked out from the DNA. The table lists fewer than 50,000 clones, around 80% of them singletons, with about 44% in the top ten. This clonotype originated in a woman of 80 years or more with active or convalescent COVID-19. The sequenced material came from peripheral blood. The gene calls are TRBV7-2 and TRBJ2-7, with a tentative D call TRBD2 (6 bases). CDR3 nucleotides: TGTGCCAGCAGCTTCCCTAGTGGGGGGATTCCGACCTACGAGCAGTACTTC. It yields the protein CASSFPSGGIPTYEQYF. The variable domain in full, with the rest retrieved from reference TRBV7-2 and TRBJ2-7, is GAGVSQSPSNKVTEKGKDVELRCDPISGHTALYWYRQSLGQGLEFLIYFQGNSAPDKSGLPSDRFSAERTGGSVSTLTIQRTQQEDSAVYLCASSFPSGGIPTYEQYFGPGTRLTVT.